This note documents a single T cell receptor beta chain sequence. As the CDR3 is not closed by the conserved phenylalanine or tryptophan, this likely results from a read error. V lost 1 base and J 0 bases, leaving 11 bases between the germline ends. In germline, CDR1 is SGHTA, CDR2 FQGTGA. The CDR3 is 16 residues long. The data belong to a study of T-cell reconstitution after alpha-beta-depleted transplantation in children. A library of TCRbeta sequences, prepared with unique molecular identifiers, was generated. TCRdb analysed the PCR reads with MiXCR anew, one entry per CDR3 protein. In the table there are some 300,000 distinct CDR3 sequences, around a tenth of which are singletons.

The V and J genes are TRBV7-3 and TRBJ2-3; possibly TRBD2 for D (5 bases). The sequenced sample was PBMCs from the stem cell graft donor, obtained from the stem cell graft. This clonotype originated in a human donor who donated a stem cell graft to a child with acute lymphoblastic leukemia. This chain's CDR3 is CASSLKAGASTDTQYL. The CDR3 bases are TGTGCCAGCAGCTTAAAGGCGGGCGCTAGCACAGATACGCAGTATTTG.